One and the same sample provided the 20 T cell receptor beta chains below, sequenced in a study of monozygotic twins with inflammatory bowel disease. TCRdb reprocessed the 5' RACE reads and stores each CDR3 protein as one record, lacking DNA. This table holds some 400,000 distinct CDR3 sequences. The sample was blood. The receptors were sampled from a human donor with ulcerative colitis or Crohn's disease, or a healthy co-twin of an affected twin (not recorded which).

The chain links TRBV10-3 to TRBJ2-5; TCRdb's D call of TRBD2 is untestable without DNA. Germline loops: CDR1 ENHRY, CDR2 SYGVKD. The CDR3 runs to 15 residues. The CDR3 here is CAISFSGGGGETQYF.

This chain joins TRBV20-1 and TRBJ2-5; absent DNA, TCRdb's TRBD2 call cannot be checked. The germline V gene encodes CDR1 DFQATT and CDR2 SNEGSKA (reference sequence). The CDR3 consists of 14 residues. The CDR3 loop reads CSARVLAGGETQYF.

The chain links TRBV18 to TRBJ2-7; TCRdb designates TRBD2, a call that cannot be tested without DNA. Germline V gives CDR1 KGHSH, CDR2 LQKENI. The CDR3 runs 15 residues. The CDR3 sequence is CASSVGTSGLYEQYF.

The genes are TRBV12-3 or TRBV12-4 and TRBJ1-1; TCRdb's assignment of TRBD1 cannot be checked, as there is no DNA. The CDR3 has 12 amino acids. The CDR3 reads CASSVDRGPTFF.

The chain recombines TRBV29-1 with TRBJ2-1. CDR3 size: 14 residues. Germline V lookup: CDR1 SQVTM, CDR2 ANQGSEA. The CDR3 here is CSVKGGTSYNEQFF.

V and J are TRBV5-1 and TRBJ2-3; TCRdb designates TRBD1, a call that cannot be tested without DNA. CDR1 and CDR2 from the germline V gene are SGHRS and YFSETQ. This CDR3 spans 15 amino acids. The CDR3: CASSIIPGSTDTQYF.

The chain links TRBV12-3 or TRBV12-4 to TRBJ2-2; TCRdb reports TRBD1, a call that lacks DNA to check it against. There are 17 residues in the CDR3. CDR3: CASSSARGESGTGELFF.

The V call is TRBV7-8, the J call TRBJ1-1; no DNA is available, so the TRBD1 call from TCRdb remains unchecked. The CDR3 contains 15 residues. Germline V gene lookup returns CDR1 SGHVS and CDR2 FQNEAQ. The CDR3 spells CASSSPGTGGTEAFF.

The rearrangement uses TRBV4-3 and TRBJ1-6; the TCRdb call, TRBD1, lacks DNA for checking. Germline V gene data show CDR1 as LGHNA and CDR2 as YSLEER. The length of the CDR3 is 16 residues. Here the CDR3 reads CASSHVGQGRNSPLHF.

V gene TRBV9 combines with J gene TRBJ2-3. CDR1 and CDR2 from the germline V gene are SGDLS and YYNGEE. This CDR3 contains 12 residues. CDR3 residues: CASSGGTDTQYF.

J is TRBJ1-2 and V is TRBV12-3 or TRBV12-4; the TCRdb D gene call, TRBD1, has no DNA to confirm it. CDR3 length equals 14 residues. CDR3 sequence reads: CASARQGSIYGYTF.

The chain has TRBV18 and TRBJ2-2; TCRdb selects TRBD1, and the lack of DNA leaves this call unchecked. Germline CDR1 and CDR2: KGHSH and LQKENI. The length of the CDR3 is 15 residues. CDR3 protein: CASSLRTGNTGELFF.

The chain recombines TRBV30 with TRBJ1-1; the TRBD1 assignment by TCRdb is unverifiable without DNA. CDR3 length equals 13 residues. From germline, CDR1 is GTSNPN and CDR2 SVGIG (reference sequence). CDR3 protein: CASREGIGTEAFF.

The chain couples TRBV3-1 to TRBJ2-1; TCRdb designates TRBD2, a call that cannot be tested without DNA. Germline V gene data show CDR1 as LGHDT and CDR2 as YNNKEL (reference sequence). CDR3 length: 16 residues. The CDR3 protein is CASSRRGSAAYNEQFF.

The rearrangement links TRBV5-1 to TRBJ2-2; TCRdb's D call of TRBD1 is untestable without DNA. Germline loops: CDR1 SGHRS, CDR2 YFSETQ. The CDR3 runs 16 residues. CDR3 in amino acids: CASSVAGGAGTGELFF.

This chain uses TRBV4-2 with TRBJ2-2; TCRdb selects TRBD1, and the lack of DNA leaves this call unchecked. CDR3 length: 15 amino acids. CDR1 and CDR2 from the germline V gene are LGHNA and YNFKEQ. CDR3 residues: CASSQDGTATGELFF.

CDR3 protein: CASTLGPAGVSGYNEQFF. The chain couples TRBV6-5 to TRBJ2-1; checking the TCRdb D call of TRBD2 is not possible without DNA. Germline CDR1 MNHEY, CDR2 SVGAGI. The CDR3 length is 18 residues.

The V and J genes are TRBV20-1 and TRBJ2-7; the TCRdb D gene call, TRBD2, has no DNA to confirm it. Germline values: CDR1 DFQATT, CDR2 SNEGSKA (reference sequence). The CDR3 covers 13 residues. This CDR3 reads CSARPAGVFEQYF.

The chain links TRBV5-1 to TRBJ1-3. In germline, CDR1 is SGHRS, CDR2 YFSETQ. The CDR3 is 14 residues long. The CDR3 here is CASSFDSAGNTIYF. The full variable domain, with the rest looked up from reference TRBV5-1 and TRBJ1-3, is KAGVTQTPRYLIKTRGQQVTLSCSPISGHRSVSWYQQTPGQGLQFLFEYFSETQRNKGNFPGRFSGRQFSNSRSEMNVSTLELGDSALYLCASSFDSAGNTIYFGEGSWLTVV.

The V and J genes are TRBV20-1 and TRBJ2-7; there is no DNA to check the TCRdb D call of TRBD2. The germline V gene encodes CDR1 DFQATT and CDR2 SNEGSKA (reference sequence). The CDR3 length is 13 residues. The CDR3 reads CSASWGPLYEQYF.